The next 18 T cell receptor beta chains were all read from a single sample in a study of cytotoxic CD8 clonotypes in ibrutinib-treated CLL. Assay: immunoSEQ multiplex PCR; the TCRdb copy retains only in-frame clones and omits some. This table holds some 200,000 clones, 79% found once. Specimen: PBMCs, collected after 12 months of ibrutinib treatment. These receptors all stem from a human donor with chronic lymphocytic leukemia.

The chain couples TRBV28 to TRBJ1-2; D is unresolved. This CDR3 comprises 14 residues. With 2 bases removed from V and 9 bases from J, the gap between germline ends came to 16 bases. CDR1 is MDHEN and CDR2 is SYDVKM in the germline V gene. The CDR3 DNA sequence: TGTGCCAGCAGTTTACCCCTAAGGGTCAACAGCTACACCTTC. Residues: CASSLPLRVNSYTF.

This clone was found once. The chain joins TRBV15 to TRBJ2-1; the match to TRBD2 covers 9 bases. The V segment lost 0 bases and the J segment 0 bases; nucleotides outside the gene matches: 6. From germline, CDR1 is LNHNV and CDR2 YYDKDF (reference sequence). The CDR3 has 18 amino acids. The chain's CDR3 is CATSRDLASGASYNEQFF. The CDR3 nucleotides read TGTGCCACCAGCAGAGATTTGGCTAGCGGGGCCTCCTACAATGAGCAGTTCTTC. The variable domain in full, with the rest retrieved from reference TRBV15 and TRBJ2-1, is DAMVIQNPRYQVTQFGKPVTLSCSQTLNHNVMYWYQQKSSQAPKLLFHYYDKDFNNEADTPDNFQSRRPNTSFCFLDIRSPGLGDTAMYLCATSRDLASGASYNEQFFGPGTRLTVL.

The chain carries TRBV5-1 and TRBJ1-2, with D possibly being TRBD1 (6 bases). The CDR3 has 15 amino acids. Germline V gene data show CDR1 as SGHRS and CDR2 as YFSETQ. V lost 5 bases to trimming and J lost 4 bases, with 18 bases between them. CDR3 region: CASRNPGGHGYGYTF. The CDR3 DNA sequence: TGCGCCAGCAGAAATCCTGGGGGACACGGCTATGGCTACACCTTC.

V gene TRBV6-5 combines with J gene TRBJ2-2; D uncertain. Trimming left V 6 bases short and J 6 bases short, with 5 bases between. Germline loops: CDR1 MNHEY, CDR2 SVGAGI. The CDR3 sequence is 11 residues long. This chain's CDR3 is CASSSPGELFF. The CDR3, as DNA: TGTGCCAGCAGCTCGCCCGGGGAGCTGTTTTTT.

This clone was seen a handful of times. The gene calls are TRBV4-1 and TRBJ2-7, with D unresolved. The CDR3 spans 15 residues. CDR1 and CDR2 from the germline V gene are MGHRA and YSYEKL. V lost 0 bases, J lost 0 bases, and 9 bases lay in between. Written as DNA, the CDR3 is TGCGCCAGCAGCCAAGATAGGACCGGCTCCTACGAGCAGTACTTC. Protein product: CASSQDRTGSYEQYF.

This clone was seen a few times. The CDR3 reads CASSLWSELSYEQYF. CDR3 sequence (DNA): TGTGCCAGCAGCTTATGGTCAGAGCTCTCCTACGAGCAGTACTTC. This chain links TRBV7-2 with TRBJ2-7, with no clear D. The CDR3 loop spans 15 amino acids. Germline CDR1 and CDR2: SGHTA and FQGNSA. Deletions cut 2 bases from V and 0 bases from J, with 11 bases between.

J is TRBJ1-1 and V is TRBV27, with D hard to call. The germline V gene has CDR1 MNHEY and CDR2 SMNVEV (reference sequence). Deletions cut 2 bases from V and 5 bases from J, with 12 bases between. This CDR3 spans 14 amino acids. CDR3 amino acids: CASSLGGSGTEAFF. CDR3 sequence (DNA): TGTGCCAGCAGTTTAGGTGGGAGTGGGACTGAAGCTTTCTTT.

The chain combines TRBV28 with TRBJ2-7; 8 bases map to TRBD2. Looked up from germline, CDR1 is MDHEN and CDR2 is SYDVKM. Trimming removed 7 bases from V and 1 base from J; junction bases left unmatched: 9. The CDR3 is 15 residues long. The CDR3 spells CASTSGTRVSYEQYF. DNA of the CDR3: TGTGCCAGCACCTCCGGGACTAGGGTTTCCTACGAGCAGTACTTC.

Here the CDR3 reads CASSLLTGSYEQYF. The CDR3, as DNA: TGTGCCAGCAGTTTACTGACAGGGTCCTACGAGCAGTACTTC. This chain uses TRBV28 with TRBJ2-7, with TRBD1 identical over 7 bases. V gave up 2 bases and J gave up 1 base; unmatched junction bases: 2. The CDR3 runs to 14 residues. Germline V CDR1 and CDR2: MDHEN, SYDVKM.

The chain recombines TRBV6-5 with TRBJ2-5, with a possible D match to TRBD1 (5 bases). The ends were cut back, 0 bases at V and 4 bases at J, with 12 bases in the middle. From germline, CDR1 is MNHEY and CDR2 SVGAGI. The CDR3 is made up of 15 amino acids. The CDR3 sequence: CASSYSKGVGETQYF. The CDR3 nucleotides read TGTGCCAGCAGTTACTCGAAAGGGGTGGGAGAGACCCAGTACTTC.

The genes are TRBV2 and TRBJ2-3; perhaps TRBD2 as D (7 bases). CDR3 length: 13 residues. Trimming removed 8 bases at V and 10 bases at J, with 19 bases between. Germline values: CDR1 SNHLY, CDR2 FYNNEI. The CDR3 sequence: CASQESSGGAQYF. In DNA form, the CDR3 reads TGTGCCAGCCAGGAGTCTTCGGGGGGCGCGCAGTATTTT.

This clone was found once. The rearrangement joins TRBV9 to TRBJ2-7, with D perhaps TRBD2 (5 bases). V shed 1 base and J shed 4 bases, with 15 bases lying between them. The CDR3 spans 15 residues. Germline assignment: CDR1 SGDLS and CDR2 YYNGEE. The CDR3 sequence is CASSVLDEPGYEQYF. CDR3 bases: TGTGCCAGCAGCGTATTGGACGAACCGGGGTACGAGCAGTACTTC.

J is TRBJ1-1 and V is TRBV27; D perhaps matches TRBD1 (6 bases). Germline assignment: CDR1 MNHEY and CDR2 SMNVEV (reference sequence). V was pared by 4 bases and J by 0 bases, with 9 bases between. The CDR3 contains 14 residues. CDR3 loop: CASSWGLMNTEAFF. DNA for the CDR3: TGTGCCAGCAGTTGGGGGCTTATGAACACTGAAGCTTTCTTT.

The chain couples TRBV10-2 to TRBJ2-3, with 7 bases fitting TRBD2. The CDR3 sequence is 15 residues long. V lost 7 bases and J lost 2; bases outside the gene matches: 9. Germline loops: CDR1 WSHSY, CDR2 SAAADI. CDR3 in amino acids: CASNLAVGYTDTQYF. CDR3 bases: TGCGCCAGCAATCTAGCGGTGGGATACACAGATACGCAGTATTTT.

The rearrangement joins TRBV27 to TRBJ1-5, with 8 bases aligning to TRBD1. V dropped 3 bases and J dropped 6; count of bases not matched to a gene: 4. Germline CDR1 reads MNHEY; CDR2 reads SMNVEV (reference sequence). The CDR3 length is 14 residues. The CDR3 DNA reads TGTGCCAGCAGTTTTGGACAGGGAGGTCAGCCCCAGCATTTT. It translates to CASSFGQGGQPQHF.

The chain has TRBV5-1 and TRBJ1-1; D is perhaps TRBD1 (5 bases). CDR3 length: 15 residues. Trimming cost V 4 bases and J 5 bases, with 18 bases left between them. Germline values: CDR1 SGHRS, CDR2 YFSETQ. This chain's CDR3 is CASSPGGGRGTEAFF. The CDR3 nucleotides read TGCGCCAGCAGCCCAGGCGGTGGGCGGGGGACTGAAGCTTTCTTT.

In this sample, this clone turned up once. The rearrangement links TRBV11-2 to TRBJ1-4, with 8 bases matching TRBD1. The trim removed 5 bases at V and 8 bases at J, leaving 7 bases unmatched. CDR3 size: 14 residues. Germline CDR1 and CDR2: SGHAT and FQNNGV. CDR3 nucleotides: TGTGCCAGCAGCAACGACAGGGGTAGAGAAAAACTGTTTTTT. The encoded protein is CASSNDRGREKLFF.

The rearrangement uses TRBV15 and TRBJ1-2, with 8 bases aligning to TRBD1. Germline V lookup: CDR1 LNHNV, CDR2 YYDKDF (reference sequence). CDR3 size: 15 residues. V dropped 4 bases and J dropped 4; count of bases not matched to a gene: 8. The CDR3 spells CATSTRTGYTYGYTF. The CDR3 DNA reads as TGTGCCACCAGCACAAGGACAGGGTACACCTATGGCTACACCTTC.